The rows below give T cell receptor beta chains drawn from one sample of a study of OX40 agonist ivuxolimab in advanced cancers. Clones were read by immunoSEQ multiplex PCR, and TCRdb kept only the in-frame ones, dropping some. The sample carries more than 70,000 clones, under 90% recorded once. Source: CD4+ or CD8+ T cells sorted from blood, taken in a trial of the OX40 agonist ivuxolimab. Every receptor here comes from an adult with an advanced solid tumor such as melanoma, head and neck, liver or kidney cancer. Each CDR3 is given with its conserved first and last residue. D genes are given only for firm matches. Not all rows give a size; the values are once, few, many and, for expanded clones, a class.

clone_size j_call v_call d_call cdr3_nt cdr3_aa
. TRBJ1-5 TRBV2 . TGTGCCAGCAGTGGCCCTAGGGGGGTCGGCAATCAGCCCCAGCATTTT CASSGPRGVGNQPQHF
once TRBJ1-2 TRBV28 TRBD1 TGTGCCAGCAACCGATTCAGGGGGCATGGCTACACCTTC CASNRFRGHGYTF
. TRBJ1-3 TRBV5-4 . TGTGCCAGCAGCTTGTCCGACATTCACGGAAACACCATATATTTT CASSLSDIHGNTIYF
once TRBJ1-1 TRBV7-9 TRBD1 TGTGCCAGCAGCCCACAGGGGTCCATGAACACTGAAGCTTTCTTT CASSPQGSMNTEAFF
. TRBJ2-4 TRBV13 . TGTGCCAGCAGCTTATCCGGGGGAAACATTCAGTACTTC CASSLSGGNIQYF
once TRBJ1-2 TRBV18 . TGTGCCAGCTCCCAGAATATTGACGTTACCTATGGCTACACCTTC CASSQNIDVTYGYTF
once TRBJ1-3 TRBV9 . TGTGCCAGCGGGTGGAGCAGGAGCTACTCTGGAAACACCATATATTTT CASGWSRSYSGNTIYF
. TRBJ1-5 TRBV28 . TGTGCCAGCAGTCAATCCCTTGGGGGGCCCCAGCATTTT CASSQSLGGPQHF
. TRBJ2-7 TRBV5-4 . TGTGCCAGCAGCAACAGGCGCGAGCAGTACTTC CASSNRREQYF
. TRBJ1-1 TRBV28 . TGTGCCAGCAGTTCAGAATCTGAAGCTTTCTTT CASSSESEAFF
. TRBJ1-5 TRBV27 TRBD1 TGTGCCAGCCGCCCGGGACAGCTCAATCAGCCCCAGCATTTT CASRPGQLNQPQHF
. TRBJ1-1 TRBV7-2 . TGTGCCAGCAGCCCAGTTACGGGGGTCAGAACTGAAGCTTTCTTT CASSPVTGVRTEAFF
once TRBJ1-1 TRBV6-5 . TGTGCCAGCTTACGGTCGAGGGGTCAGAACACTGAAGCTTTCTTT CASLRSRGQNTEAFF
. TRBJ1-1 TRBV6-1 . TGTGCCAGCAGGCTGGACAGGAACACTGAAGCTTTCTTT CASRLDRNTEAFF
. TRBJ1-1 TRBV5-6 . TGTGCCAGCAGCGCCGGTCCGGGGCTGAACACTGAAGCTTTCTTT CASSAGPGLNTEAFF
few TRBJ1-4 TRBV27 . TGTGCCAGCAGTTTTTTAGCAACTAATGAAAAACTGTTTTTT CASSFLATNEKLFF
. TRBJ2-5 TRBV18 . TGTGCCAGCTCACCATCAATTCAAGAGACCCAGTACTTC CASSPSIQETQYF
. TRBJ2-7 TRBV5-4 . TGTGCCAGCAGCTTGGGTAGCGGTAGCTCCTACGAGCAGTACTTC CASSLGSGSSYEQYF
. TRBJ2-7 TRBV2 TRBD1 TGTGCCAGCAGGCACAGGGGGCTCTACGAGCAGTACTTC CASRHRGLYEQYF
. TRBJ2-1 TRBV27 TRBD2 TGTGCCAGCACCGGACTAGCCGTCAATGAGCAGTTCTTC CASTGLAVNEQFF
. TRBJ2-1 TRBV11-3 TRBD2 TGTGCCAGCAGCTTGCTAGCGGGAGGTAATGAGCAGTTCTTC CASSLLAGGNEQFF
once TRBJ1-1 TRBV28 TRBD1 TGTGCCAGCCCCCCGGGGCAGGGGGAATGGACTGAAGCTTTCTTT CASPPGQGEWTEAFF
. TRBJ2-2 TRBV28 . TGTGCCAGCAGCGACCGAGGGCGTCCAACCGGGGAGCTGTTTTTT CASSDRGRPTGELFF
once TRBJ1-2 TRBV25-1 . TGTGCCAGCAGTGAAAATGCGGCCCACTTTCATGGCTACACCTTC CASSENAAHFHGYTF
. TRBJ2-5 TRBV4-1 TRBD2 TGCGCCAGCAGCCAAGGCGTAGGGGACTACTCACAAGAGACCCAGTACTTC CASSQGVGDYSQETQYF
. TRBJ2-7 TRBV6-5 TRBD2 TGTGCCAGCAGTCGGACTAGCGGGAGGGGAGAGCAGTACTTC CASSRTSGRGEQYF
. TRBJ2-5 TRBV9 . TGTGCCAGCAGCGTCAGGCCTGTGTCCGGTACTGGGGAGACCCAGTACTTC CASSVRPVSGTGETQYF
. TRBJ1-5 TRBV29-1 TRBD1 TGCAGCGTGAATACAGGGGGCGAACAGCCCCAGCATTTT CSVNTGGEQPQHF
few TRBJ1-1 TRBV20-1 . TGCAGTGCTCTTGGGTACACTGAAGCTTTCTTT CSALGYTEAFF
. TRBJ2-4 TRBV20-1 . TGCAGTGCTAGCTTGGCGGACATTCAGTACTTC CSASLADIQYF
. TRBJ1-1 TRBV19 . TGTGCCAGTAGTTCTTGGGGGAACCATAAGTCTGAAGCTTTCTTT CASSSWGNHKSEAFF
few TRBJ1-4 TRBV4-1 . TGCGCCAGCAGCCAGACCCGCCAGGGGTTTGAAAAACTGTTTTTT CASSQTRQGFEKLFF
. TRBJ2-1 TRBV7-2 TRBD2 TGTGCCAGCAGCTTACTCGCTAGCGGGGGCAATGAGCAGTTCTTC CASSLLASGGNEQFF
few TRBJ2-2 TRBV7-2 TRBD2 TGTGCCAGCACCTGGGACTACAACACCGGGGAGCTGTTTTTT CASTWDYNTGELFF
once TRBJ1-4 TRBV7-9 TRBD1 TGTGCCAGCAGCTTAGGGACAGGGGGCTCTAATGAAAAACTGTTTTTT CASSLGTGGSNEKLFF
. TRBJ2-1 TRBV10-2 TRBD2 TGCGCCAGCAGACCGACTAGCGGGTCCTACAATGAGCAGTTCTTC CASRPTSGSYNEQFF
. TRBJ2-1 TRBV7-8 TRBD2 TGTGCCAGCAGCTCCGAGCGGGGGGGCCTGGTTGAGCAGTTCTTC CASSSERGGLVEQFF
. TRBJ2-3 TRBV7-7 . TGTGCCAGCAGCTTGTCCAGAAGGGATACGCAGTATTTT CASSLSRRDTQYF
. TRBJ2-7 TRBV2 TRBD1 TGTGCCAGCCAACCTGGACAGGCTAGATACGAGCAGTACTTC CASQPGQARYEQYF
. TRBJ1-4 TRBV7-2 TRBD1 TGTGCCAGCAGCCAGGGACAGATTAATGAAAAACTGTTTTTT CASSQGQINEKLFF
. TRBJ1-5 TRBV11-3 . TGTGCCAGCAGCGTGGGTCGAATTAATCAGCCCCAGCATTTT CASSVGRINQPQHF
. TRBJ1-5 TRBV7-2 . TGTGCCAGCAGCTTAAAGGGGGGGAACCAGCCCCAGCATTTT CASSLKGGNQPQHF
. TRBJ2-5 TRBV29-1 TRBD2 TGCAGCGTCGGGTCTAGCGGGGCGAGCCGACAAGAGACCCAGTACTTC CSVGSSGASRQETQYF
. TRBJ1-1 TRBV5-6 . TGTGCCAGCAGCTGGCCGACAGGCGGCACTGAAGCTTTCTTT CASSWPTGGTEAFF
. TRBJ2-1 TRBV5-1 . TGCGCCAGCAGCACCTCCATGAATGAGCAGTTCTTC CASSTSMNEQFF
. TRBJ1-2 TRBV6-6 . TGTGCCAGCAGTTCTGATGTAGGAGGCTACACCTTC CASSSDVGGYTF
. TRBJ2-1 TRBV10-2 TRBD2 TGCGCCAGCATGGAGCGGGGGGGCTGGGGTGAGCAGTTCTTC CASMERGGWGEQFF